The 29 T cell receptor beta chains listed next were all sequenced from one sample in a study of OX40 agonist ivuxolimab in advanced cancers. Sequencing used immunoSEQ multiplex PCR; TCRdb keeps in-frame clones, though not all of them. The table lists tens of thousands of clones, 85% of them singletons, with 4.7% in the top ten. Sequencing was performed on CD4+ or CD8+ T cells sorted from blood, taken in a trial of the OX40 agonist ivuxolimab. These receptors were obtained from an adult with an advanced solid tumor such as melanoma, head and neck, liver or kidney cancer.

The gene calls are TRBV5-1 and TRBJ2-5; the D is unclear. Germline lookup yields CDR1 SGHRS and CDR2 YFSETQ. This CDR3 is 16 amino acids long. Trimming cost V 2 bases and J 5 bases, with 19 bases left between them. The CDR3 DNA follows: TGCGCCAGCAGCTTCCCCCCAAAGCCTAGTGAGGAGACCCAGTACTTC. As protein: CASSFPPKPSEETQYF.

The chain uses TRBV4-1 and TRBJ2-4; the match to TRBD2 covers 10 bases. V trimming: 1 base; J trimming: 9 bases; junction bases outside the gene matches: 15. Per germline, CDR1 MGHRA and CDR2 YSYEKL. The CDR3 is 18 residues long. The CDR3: CASSQVPLGSGRARIQYF. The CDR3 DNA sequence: TGCGCCAGCAGCCAAGTTCCCCTAGGGAGCGGGAGGGCCCGCATTCAGTACTTC.

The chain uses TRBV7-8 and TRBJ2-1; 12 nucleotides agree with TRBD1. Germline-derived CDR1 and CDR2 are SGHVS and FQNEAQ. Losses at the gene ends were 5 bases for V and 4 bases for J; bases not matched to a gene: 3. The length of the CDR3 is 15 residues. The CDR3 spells CASSAGQGAYNEQFF. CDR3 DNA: TGTGCCAGCAGCGCGGGACAGGGGGCTTACAATGAGCAGTTCTTC.

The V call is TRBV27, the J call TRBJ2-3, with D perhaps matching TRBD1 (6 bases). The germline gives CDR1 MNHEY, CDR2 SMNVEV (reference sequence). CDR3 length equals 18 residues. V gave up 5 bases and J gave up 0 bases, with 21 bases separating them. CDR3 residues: CASSRRDQGNPSTDTQYF. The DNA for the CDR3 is TGTGCCAGCAGTCGCCGGGACCAGGGGAACCCGAGCACAGATACGCAGTATTTT.

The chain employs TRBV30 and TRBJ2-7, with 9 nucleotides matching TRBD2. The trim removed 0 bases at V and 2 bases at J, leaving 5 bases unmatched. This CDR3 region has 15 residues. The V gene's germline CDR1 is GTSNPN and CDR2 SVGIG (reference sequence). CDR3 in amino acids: CAWSVQTSGTYEQYF. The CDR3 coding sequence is TGTGCCTGGAGTGTACAGACTAGCGGTACCTACGAGCAGTACTTC.

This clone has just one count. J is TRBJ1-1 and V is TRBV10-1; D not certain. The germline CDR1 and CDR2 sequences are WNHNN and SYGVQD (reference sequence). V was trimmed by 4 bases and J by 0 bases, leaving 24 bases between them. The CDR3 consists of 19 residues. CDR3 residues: CASSASRSGRAPLNTEAFF. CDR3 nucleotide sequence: TGCGCCAGCAGTGCTAGCCGGTCGGGTCGGGCCCCCTTGAACACTGAAGCTTTCTTT.

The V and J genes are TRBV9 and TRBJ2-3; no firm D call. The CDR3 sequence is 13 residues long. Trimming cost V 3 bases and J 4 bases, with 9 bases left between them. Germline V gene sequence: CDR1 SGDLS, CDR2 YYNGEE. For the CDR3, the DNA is TGTGCCAGCAGCGGGCATTACGCAGATACGCAGTATTTT. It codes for CASSGHYADTQYF.

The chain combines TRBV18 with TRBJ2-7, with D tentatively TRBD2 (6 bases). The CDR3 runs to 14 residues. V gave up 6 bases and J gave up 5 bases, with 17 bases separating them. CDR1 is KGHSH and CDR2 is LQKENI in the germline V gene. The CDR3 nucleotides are TGTGCCAGCTCCCCCGGGAGACCTACTGACGAGCAGTACTTC. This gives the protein CASSPGRPTDEQYF.

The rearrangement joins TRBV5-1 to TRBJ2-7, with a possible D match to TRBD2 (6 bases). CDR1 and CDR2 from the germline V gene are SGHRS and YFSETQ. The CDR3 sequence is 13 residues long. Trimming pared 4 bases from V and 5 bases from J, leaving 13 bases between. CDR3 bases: TGCGCCAGCAGCCCGACTAGGGTTGACGAGCAGTACTTC. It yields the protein CASSPTRVDEQYF. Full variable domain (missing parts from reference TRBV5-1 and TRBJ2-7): KAGVTQTPRYLIKTRGQQVTLSCSPISGHRSVSWYQQTPGQGLQFLFEYFSETQRNKGNFPGRFSGRQFSNSRSEMNVSTLELGDSALYLCASSPTRVDEQYFGPGTRLTVT.

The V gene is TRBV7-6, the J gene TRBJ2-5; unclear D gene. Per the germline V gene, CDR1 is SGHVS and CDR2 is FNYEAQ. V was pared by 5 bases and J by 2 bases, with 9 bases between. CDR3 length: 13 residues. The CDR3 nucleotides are TGTGCCAGCAGCCACCCCGGGCAAGAGACCCAGTACTTC. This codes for CASSHPGQETQYF.

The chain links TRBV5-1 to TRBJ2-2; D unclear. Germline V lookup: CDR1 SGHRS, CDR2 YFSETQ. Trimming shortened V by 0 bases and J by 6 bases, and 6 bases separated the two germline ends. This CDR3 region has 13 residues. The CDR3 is CASSLDLAGELFF. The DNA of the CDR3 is TGCGCCAGCAGCTTGGACCTGGCCGGGGAGCTGTTTTTT. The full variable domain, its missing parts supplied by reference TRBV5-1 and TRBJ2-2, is KAGVTQTPRYLIKTRGQQVTLSCSPISGHRSVSWYQQTPGQGLQFLFEYFSETQRNKGNFPGRFSGRQFSNSRSEMNVSTLELGDSALYLCASSLDLAGELFFGEGSRLTVL.

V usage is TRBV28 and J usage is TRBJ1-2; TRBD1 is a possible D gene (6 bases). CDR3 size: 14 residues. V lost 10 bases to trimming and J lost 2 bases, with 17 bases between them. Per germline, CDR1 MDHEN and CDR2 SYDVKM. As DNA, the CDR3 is TGTGCCACCCGAAGTTCAGGACAGAACTATGGCTACACCTTC. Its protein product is CATRSSGQNYGYTF.

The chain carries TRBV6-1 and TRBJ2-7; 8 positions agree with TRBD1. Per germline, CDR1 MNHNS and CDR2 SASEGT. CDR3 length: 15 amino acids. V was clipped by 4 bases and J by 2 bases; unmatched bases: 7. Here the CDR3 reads CASSAGQARAYEQYF. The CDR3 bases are TGTGCCAGCAGTGCGGGACAGGCGAGGGCCTACGAGCAGTACTTC.

In DNA form, the CDR3 reads TGTGCCAGCAGCCAGGGTTCTGGGGCCAACGTCCTGACTTTC. Protein: CASSQGSGANVLTF. This chain links TRBV6-4 with TRBJ2-6; D is perhaps TRBD1 (5 bases). Germline V lookup: CDR1 MRHNA, CDR2 SNTAGT. V was clipped by 6 bases and J by 1 base, with 7 bases between them. This CDR3 contains 14 residues.

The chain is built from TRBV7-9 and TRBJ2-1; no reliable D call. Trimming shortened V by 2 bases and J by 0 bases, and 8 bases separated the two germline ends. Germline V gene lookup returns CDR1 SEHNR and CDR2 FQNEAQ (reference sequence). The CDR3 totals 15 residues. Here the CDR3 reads CASSLSADSYNEQFF. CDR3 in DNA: TGTGCCAGCAGCTTATCGGCTGACTCCTACAATGAGCAGTTCTTC. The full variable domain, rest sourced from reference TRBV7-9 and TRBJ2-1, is DTGVSQNPRHKITKRGQNVTFRCDPISEHNRLYWYRQTLGQGPEFLTYFQNEAQLEKSRLLSDRFSAERPKGSFSTLEIQRTEQGDSAMYLCASSLSADSYNEQFFGPGTRLTVL.

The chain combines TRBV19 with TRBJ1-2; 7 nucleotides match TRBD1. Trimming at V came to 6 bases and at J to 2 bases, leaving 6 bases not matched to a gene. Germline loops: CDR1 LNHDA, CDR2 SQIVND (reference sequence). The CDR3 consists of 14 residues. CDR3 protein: CASRFGTENYGYTF. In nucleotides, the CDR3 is TGTGCCAGTAGATTCGGGACAGAGAACTATGGCTACACCTTC. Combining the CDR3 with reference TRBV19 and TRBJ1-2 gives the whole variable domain DGGITQSPKYLFRKEGQNVTLSCEQNLNHDAMYWYRQDPGQGLRLIYYSQIVNDFQKGDIAEGYSVSREKKESFPLTVTSAQKNPTAFYLCASRFGTENYGYTFGSGTRLTVV.

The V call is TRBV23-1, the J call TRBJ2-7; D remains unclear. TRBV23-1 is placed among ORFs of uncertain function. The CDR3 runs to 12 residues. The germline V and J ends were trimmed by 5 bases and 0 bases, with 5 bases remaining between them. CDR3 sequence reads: CASSWSSYEQYF. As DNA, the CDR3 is TGCGCCAGCAGTTGGTCCTCCTACGAGCAGTACTTC.

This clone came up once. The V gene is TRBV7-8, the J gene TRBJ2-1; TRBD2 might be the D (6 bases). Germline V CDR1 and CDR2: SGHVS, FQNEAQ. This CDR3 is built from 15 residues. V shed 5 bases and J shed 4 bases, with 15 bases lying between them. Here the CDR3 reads CASSPGTAGYNEQFF. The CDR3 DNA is TGTGCCAGCAGCCCAGGGACTGCTGGTTACAATGAGCAGTTCTTC.

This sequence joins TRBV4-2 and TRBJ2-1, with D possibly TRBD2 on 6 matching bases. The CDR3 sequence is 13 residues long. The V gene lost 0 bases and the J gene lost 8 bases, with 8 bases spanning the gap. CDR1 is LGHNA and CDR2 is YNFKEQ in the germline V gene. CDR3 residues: CASSQEREYEQFF. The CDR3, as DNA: TGTGCCAGCAGCCAAGAGCGGGAATATGAGCAGTTCTTC.

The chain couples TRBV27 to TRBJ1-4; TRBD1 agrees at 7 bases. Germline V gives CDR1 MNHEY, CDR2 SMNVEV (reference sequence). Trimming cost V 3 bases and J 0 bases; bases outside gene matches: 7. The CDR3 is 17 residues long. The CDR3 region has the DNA TGTGCCAGCAGTTTTGGCAGACAGGGTGCAACTAATGAAAAACTGTTTTTT. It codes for CASSFGRQGATNEKLFF.

The CDR3 DNA sequence: TGTGCCAGCAGTGAAGGACTGCTGGGCCGTCTCAAGACCCAGTACTTC. Its translation is CASSEGLLGRLKTQYF. The V and J genes are TRBV6-1 and TRBJ2-5; D not resolved. Germline V gives CDR1 MNHNS, CDR2 SASEGT. The CDR3 length is 16 residues. V was clipped by 1 base and J by 6 bases, with 18 bases between them.

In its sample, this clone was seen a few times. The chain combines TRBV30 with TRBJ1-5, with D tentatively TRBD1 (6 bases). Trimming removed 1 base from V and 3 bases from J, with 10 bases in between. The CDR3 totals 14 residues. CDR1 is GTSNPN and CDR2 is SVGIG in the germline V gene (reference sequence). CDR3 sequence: CAWSAGHNNQPQHF. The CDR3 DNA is TGTGCCTGGAGTGCGGGACACAACAATCAGCCCCAGCATTTT.

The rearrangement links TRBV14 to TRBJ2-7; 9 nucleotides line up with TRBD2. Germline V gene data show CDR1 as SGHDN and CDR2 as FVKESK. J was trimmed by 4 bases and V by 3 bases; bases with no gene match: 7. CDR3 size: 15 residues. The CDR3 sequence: CASSHRTSDRYEQYF. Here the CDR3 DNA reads TGTGCCAGCAGCCACCGGACTAGCGATAGATACGAGCAGTACTTC.

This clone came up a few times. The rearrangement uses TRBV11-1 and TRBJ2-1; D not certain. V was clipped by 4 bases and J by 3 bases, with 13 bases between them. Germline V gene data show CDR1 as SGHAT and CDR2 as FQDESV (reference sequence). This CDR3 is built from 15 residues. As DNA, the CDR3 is TGTGCCAGCAGCTACAACTTCGGTTTCTACAATGAGCAGTTCTTC. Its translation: CASSYNFGFYNEQFF.

The DNA for the CDR3 is TGTGCCAGAAGCTCCGGGAACAGGGTTAATTCACCCCTCCACTTT. Translation gives CARSSGNRVNSPLHF. The V call is TRBV7-5, the J call TRBJ1-6; TRBD1 is taken as the D call from the table, unchecked against the DNA. TRBV7-5 is flagged as a pseudogene. This CDR3 has 15 amino acids.

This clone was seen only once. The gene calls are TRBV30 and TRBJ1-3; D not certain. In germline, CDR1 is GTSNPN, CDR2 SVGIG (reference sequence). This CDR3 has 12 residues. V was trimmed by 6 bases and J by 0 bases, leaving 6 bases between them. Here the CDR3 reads CACAFSGNTIYF. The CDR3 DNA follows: TGTGCCTGTGCTTTCTCTGGAAACACCATATATTTT.

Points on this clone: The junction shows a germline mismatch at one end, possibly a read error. The CDR3 nucleotides read TGTACCAGCAGTCGGGACGTAGAGACCCAGTACTTC. This sequence encodes CTSSRDVETQYF. J is TRBJ2-5 and V is TRBV2; D possibly matches TRBD1 or TRBD2 (5 bases each). Germline CDR1 and CDR2: SNHLY and FYNNEI. The CDR3 has 12 residues.

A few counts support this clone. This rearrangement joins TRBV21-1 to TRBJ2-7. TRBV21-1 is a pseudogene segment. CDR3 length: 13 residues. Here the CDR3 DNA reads TGTGCCAGCAGAACGGTCAGCTCCTACGAGCAGTACTTC. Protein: CASRTVSSYEQYF.

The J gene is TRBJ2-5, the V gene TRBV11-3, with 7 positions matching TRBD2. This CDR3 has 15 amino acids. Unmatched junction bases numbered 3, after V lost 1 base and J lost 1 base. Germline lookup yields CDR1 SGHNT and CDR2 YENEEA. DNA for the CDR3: TGTGCCAGCAGCTTAGCAGCGGGGACCCAAGAGACCCAGTACTTC. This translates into CASSLAAGTQETQYF.